This T cell receptor beta chain is drawn from a study of blood T cell repertoires in COVID-19. Study details: Donors in the United States, Italy and Spain gave samples during acute or convalescent COVID-19.

CDR1 is SGHVS and CDR2 is FQNEAQ in the germline V gene. The CDR3 covers 15 residues. V was pared by 1 base and J by 0 bases, with 2 bases of the junction left unmatched. TCRdb's copy holds only in-frame clones and misses some; the assay was immunoSEQ multiplex PCR. The data contain roughly 70,000 clones, about four fifths of them singletons. This sequence joins TRBV7-8 and TRBJ1-1; 7 bases agree with TRBD1. The source of this sequence is a man aged 70 or older who had recovered from COVID-19. Sample: peripheral blood. The CDR3 is CASSLVQGVNTEAFF. CDR3 DNA: TGTGCCAGCAGCTTAGTTCAGGGGGTGAACACTGAAGCTTTCTTT.